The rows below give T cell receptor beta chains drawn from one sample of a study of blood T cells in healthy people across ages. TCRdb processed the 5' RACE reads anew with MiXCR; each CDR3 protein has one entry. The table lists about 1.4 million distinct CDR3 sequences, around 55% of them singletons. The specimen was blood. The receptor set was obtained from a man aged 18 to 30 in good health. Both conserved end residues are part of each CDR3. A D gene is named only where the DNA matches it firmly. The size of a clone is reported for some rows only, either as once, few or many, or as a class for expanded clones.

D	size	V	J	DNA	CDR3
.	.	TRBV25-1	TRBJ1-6	TGTGCCAGCAGACCACCCGGGGGCTATTCACCCCTCCACTTT	CASRPPGGYSPLHF
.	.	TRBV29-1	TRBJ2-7	TGCAGCGTTGAGAAAGGAGGGGGCCGATCATCCTACGAGCAGTACTTC	CSVEKGGGRSSYEQYF
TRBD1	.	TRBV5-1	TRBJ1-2	TGCGCCAGCAGCGGATACCGGGACAGGGGGCTTAGGTACTATGGCTACACCTTC	CASSGYRDRGLRYYGYTF
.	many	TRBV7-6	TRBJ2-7	TGTGCCAGCAGCGACCGGGTGTCCTACGAGCAGTACTTC	CASSDRVSYEQYF
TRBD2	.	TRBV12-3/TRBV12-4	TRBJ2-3	TGTGCCAGCAGTTTGAGGCTAGCGGTCATCACAGATACGCAGTATTTT	CASSLRLAVITDTQYF
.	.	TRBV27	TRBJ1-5	TGTGCCAGCTCCTTCCGGGGGGGCGGGAATCAGCCCCAGCATTTT	CASSFRGGGNQPQHF
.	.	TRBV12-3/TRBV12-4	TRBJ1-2	TGTGCCAGCACTTTGCCCGGAGGGGATGGTTACACCTTC	CASTLPGGDGYTF
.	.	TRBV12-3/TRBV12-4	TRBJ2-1	TGTGTCAGCAAAGTTAGGGGTTCCTACAATGAGCAGTTCTTC	CVSKVRGSYNEQFF
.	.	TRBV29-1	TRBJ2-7	TGCAGCATCTTCAGCGGAAACTCCTACGAGCAGTACTTC	CSIFSGNSYEQYF
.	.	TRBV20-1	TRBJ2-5	TGCAGTGCTAGAATCCGGGGCTGGGAGACCCAGTACTTC	CSARIRGWETQYF
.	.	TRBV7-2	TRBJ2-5	TGTGCCAGCACCTTTCCGAACCAAGAGACCCAGTACTTC	CASTFPNQETQYF
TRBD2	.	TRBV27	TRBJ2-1	TGTGCCAGCAGTTCATATAGCGGGGGGGCGTACAATGAGCAGTTCTTC	CASSSYSGGAYNEQFF
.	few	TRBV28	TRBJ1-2	TGTGCCAGCAGTTTAGCCCGTATCGCCAACTATGGCTACACCTTC	CASSLARIANYGYTF
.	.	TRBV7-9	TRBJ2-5	TGTGCCAGCAGCTTATCAAGGTCTGGCGGAACTCAAGAGACCCAGTACTTC	CASSLSRSGGTQETQYF
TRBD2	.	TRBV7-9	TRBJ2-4	TGTGCCAGCAGCTCTCTTAGCGGGGGGACCCCGAACATTCAGTACTTC	CASSSLSGGTPNIQYF
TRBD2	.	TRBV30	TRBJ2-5	TGTGCCTGGAGTACGACTAGCGGGAGGGCCGGATTCCAGACCCAGTACTTC	CAWSTTSGRAGFQTQYF
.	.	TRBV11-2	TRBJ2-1	TGTGCCTGCAGCGGGCAGGGGTTGCGGAATGAGCAGTTCTTC	CACSGQGLRNEQFF